This TCR beta chain is drawn from a study of cytomegalovirus exposure and HLA in healthy donors. Trimming took off 1 base at V and 3 bases at J, with 7 bases between the two ends. From germline, CDR1 is LGHNA and CDR2 YSLEER. The CDR3 runs 14 residues. Here immunoSEQ multiplex PCR was the method, and the copy in TCRdb shows in-frame clones only, minus some. The profile covers 200,000 or so clones, with around four fifths appearing a single time and roughly 7% taken by the ten largest. The donors were in the approximately 120-subject validation cohort; that cohort was separate from the roughly 620-subject first cohort.

The specimen was PBMCs. This TCR derives from a man aged 18 to 30 in good health and CMV-seropositive. The genes are TRBV4-3 and TRBJ2-1; perhaps TRBD2 as D (6 bases). The CDR3 here is CASSQGGLYNEQFF. CDR3 sequence (DNA): TGCGCCAGCAGCCAAGGGGGACTCTACAATGAGCAGTTCTTC.